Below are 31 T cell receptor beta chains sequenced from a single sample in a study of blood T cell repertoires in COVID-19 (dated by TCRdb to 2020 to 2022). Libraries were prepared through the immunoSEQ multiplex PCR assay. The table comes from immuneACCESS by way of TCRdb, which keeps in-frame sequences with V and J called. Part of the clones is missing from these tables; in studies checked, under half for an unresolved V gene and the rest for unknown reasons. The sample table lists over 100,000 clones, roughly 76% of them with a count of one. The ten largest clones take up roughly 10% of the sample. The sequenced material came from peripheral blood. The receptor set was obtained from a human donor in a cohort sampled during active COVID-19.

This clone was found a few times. CDR3 loop: CASSPGTHLSYEQYF. The CDR3 DNA follows: TGTGCCAGCAGCCCTGGGACACATCTCTCCTACGAGCAGTACTTC. The chain recombines TRBV11-2 with TRBJ2-7, with D possibly being TRBD1 (6 bases). V lost 5 bases to trimming and J lost 0 bases, with 14 bases between them. The CDR3 extends over 15 amino acids. CDR1 SGHAT and CDR2 FQNNGV come from the germline V gene.

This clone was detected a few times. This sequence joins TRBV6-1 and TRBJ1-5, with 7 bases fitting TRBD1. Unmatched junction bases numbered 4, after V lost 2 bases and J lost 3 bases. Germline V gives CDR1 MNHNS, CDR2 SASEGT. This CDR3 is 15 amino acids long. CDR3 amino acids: CASSELTGYNQPQHF. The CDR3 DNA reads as TGTGCCAGCAGTGAACTGACAGGGTACAATCAGCCCCAGCATTTT.

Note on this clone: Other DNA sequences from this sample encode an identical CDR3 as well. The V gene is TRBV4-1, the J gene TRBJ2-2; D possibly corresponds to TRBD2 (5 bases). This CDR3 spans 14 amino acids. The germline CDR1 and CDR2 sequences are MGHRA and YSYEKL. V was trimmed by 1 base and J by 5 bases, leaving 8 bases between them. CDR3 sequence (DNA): TGCGCCAGCAGCCAAGTGGGCGGGACCGGGGAGCTGTTTTTT. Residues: CASSQVGGTGELFF.

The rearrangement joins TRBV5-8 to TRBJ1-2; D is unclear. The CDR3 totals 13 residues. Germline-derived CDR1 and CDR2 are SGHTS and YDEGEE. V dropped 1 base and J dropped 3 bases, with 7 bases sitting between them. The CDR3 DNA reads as TGTGCCAGCAGCTTGTTCACACACTATGGCTACACCTTC. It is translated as CASSLFTHYGYTF. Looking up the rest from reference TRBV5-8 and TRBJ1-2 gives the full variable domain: EAGVTQSPTHLIKTRGQQATLRCSPISGHTSVYWYQQALGLGLQFLLWYDEGEERNRGNFPPRFSGRQFPNYSSELNVNALELEDSALYLCASSLFTHYGYTFGSGTRLTVV.

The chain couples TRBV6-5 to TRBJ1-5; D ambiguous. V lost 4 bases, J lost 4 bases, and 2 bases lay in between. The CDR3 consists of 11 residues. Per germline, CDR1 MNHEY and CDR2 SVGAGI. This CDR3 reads CASSSNQPQHF. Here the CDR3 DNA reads TGTGCCAGCAGTTCAAATCAGCCCCAGCATTTT.

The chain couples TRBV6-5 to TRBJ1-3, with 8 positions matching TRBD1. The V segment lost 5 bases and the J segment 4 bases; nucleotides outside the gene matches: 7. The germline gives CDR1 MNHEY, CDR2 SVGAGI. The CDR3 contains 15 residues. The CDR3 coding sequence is TGTGCCAGCAGTCGGAGCGACAGGGGAGGAAACACCATATATTTT. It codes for CASSRSDRGGNTIYF.

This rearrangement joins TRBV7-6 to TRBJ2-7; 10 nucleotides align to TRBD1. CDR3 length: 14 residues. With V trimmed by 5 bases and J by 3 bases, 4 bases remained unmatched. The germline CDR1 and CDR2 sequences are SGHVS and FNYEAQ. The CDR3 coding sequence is TGTGCCAGCAGCGAGGGACAGGGGAGCTACGAGCAGTACTTC. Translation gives CASSEGQGSYEQYF. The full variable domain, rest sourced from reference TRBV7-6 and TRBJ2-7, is GAGVSQSPRYKVTKRGQDVALRCDPISGHVSLYWYRQALGQGPEFLTYFNYEAQQDKSGLPNDRFSAERPEGSISTLTIQRTEQRDSAMYRCASSEGQGSYEQYFGPGTRLTVT.

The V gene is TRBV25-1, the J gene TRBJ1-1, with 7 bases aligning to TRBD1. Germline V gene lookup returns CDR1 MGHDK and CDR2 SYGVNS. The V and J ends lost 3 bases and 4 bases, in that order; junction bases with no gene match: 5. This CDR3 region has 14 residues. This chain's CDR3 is CASSDDRAGTEAFF. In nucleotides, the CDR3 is TGTGCCAGCAGTGACGACAGGGCGGGCACTGAAGCTTTCTTT.

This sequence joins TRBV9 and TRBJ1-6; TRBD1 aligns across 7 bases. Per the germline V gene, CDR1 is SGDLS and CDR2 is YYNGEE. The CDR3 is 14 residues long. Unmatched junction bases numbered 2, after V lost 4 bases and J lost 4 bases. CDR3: CASSPGQYNSPLHF. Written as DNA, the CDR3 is TGTGCCAGCAGCCCGGGACAGTATAATTCACCCCTCCACTTT.

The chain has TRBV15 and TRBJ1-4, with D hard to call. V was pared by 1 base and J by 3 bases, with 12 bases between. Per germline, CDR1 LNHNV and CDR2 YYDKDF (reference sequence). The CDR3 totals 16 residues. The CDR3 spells CATSRGQARANEKLFF. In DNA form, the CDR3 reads TGTGCCACCAGCAGAGGCCAGGCGAGAGCTAATGAAAAACTGTTTTTT.

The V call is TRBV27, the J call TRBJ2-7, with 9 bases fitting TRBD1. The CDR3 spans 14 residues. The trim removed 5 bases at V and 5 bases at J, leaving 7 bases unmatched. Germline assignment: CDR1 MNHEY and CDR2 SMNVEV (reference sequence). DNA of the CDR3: TGTGCCAGCAGTCCCTGGACAGGGGTGAACGAGCAGTACTTC. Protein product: CASSPWTGVNEQYF.

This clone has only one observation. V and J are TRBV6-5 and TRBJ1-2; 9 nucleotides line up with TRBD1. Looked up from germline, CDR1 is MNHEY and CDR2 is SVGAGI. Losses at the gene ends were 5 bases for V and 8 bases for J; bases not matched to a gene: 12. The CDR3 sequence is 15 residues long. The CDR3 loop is CASSKRQGEVKGYTF. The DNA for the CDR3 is TGTGCCAGCAGTAAACGACAGGGGGAAGTGAAAGGCTACACCTTC.

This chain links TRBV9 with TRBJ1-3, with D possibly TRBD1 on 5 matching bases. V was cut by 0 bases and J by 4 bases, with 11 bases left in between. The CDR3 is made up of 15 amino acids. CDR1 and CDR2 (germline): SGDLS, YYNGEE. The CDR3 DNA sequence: TGTGCCAGCAGCGTAGGAGACAGCGGGGGAAACACCATATATTTT. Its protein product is CASSVGDSGGNTIYF. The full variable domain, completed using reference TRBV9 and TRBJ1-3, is DSGVTQTPKHLITATGQRVTLRCSPRSGDLSVYWYQQSLDQGLQFLIQYYNGEERAKGNILERFSAQQFPDLHSELNLSSLELGDSALYFCASSVGDSGGNTIYFGEGSWLTVV.

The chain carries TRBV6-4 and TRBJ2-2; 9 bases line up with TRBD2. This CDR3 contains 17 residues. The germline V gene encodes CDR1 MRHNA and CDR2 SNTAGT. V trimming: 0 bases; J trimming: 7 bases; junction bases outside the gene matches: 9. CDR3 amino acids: CASSDSRLAGFSGELFF. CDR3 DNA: TGTGCCAGCAGTGACTCGCGGCTAGCGGGATTCAGCGGGGAGCTGTTTTTT.

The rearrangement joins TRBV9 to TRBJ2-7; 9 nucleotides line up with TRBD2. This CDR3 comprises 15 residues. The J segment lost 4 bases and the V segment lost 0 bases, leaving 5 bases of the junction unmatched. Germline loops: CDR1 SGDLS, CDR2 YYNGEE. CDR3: CASSVGGSGSYEQYF. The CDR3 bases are TGTGCCAGCAGCGTAGGGGGTAGCGGGAGTTACGAGCAGTACTTC.

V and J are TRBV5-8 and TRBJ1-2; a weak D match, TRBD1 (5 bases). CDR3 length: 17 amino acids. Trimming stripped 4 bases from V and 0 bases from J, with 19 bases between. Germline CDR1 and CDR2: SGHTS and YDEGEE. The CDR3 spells CASSQGGWITANYGYTF. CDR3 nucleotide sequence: TGTGCCAGCAGCCAGGGAGGATGGATAACAGCTAACTATGGCTACACCTTC.

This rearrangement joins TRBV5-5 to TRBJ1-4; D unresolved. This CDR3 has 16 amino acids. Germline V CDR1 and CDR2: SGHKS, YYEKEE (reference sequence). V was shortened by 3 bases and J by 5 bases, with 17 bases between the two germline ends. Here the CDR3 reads CASSSATQNLNEKLFF. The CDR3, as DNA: TGTGCCAGCAGCTCGGCCACACAGAACCTAAATGAAAAACTGTTTTTT.

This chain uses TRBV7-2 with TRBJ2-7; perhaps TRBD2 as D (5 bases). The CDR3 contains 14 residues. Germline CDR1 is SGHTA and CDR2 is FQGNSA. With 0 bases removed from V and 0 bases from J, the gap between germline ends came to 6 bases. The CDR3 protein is CASSLAGDSYEQYF. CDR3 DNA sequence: TGTGCCAGCAGCTTAGCGGGAGACTCCTACGAGCAGTACTTC.

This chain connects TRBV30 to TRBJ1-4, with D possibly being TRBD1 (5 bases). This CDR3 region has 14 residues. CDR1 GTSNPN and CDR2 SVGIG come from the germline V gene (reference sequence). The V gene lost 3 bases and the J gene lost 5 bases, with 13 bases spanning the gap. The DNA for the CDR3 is TGTGCCTGGAGCGGACACCCTAGGAATGAAAAACTGTTTTTT. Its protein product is CAWSGHPRNEKLFF.

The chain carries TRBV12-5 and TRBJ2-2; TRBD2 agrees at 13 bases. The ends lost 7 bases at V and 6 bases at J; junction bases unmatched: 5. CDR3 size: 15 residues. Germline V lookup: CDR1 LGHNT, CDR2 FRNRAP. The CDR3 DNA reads TGTGCTAGTGACTCCGGGACTAGCGGGGCCGGGGAGCTGTTTTTT. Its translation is CASDSGTSGAGELFF.

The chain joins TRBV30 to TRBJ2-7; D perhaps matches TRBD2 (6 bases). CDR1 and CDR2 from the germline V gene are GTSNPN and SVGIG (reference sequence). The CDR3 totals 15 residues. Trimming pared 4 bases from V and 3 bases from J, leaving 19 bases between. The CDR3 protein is CAWTHGSSSFYEQYF. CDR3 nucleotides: TGTGCCTGGACCCACGGGAGTTCGTCTTTCTACGAGCAGTACTTC.

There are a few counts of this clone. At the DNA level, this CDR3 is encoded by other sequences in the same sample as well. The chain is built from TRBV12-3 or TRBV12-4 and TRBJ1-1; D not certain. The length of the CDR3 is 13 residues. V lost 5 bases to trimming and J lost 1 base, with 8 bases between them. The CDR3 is CASSGLRNTEAFF. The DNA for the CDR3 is TGTGCCAGCAGTGGACTGAGGAACACTGAAGCTTTCTTT.

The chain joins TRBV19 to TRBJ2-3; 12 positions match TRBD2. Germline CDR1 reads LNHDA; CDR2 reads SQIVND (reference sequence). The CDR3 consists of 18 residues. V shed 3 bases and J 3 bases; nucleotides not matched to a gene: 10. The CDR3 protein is CASSMGGLAGGRTDTQYF. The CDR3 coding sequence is TGTGCCAGTAGTATGGGTGGGCTAGCGGGGGGGCGAACAGATACGCAGTATTTT. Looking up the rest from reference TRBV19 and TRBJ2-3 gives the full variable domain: DGGITQSPKYLFRKEGQNVTLSCEQNLNHDAMYWYRQDPGQGLRLIYYSQIVNDFQKGDIAEGYSVSREKKESFPLTVTSAQKNPTAFYLCASSMGGLAGGRTDTQYFGPGTRLTVL.

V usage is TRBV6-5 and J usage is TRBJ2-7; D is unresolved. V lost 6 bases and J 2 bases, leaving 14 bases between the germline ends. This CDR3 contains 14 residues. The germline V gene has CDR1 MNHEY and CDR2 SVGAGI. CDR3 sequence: CASRKTESTYEQYF. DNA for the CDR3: TGTGCCAGCAGGAAGACTGAGAGCACCTACGAGCAGTACTTC.

CDR3 coding DNA: TGTGCCAGCAGCGCAGGGACAGTTTCTAACTATGGCTACACCTTC. It specifies CASSAGTVSNYGYTF. V usage is TRBV9 and J usage is TRBJ1-2; 7 bases line up with TRBD1. CDR3 length equals 15 residues. Germline CDR1 reads SGDLS; CDR2 reads YYNGEE. J lost 0 bases, V lost 3 bases, and 5 bases had no gene match.

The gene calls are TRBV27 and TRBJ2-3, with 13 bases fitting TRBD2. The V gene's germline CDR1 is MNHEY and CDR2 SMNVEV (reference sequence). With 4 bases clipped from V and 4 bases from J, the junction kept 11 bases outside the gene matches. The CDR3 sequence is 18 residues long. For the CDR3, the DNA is TGTGCCAGCAGTTCCCTTACTAGCGGGAGGGCCTCGGCAGATACGCAGTATTTT. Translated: CASSSLTSGRASADTQYF.

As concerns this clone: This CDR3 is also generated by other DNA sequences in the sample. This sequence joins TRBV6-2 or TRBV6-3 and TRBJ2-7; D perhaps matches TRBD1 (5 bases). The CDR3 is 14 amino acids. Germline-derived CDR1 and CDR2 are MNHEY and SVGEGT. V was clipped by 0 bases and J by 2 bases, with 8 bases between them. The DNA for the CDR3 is TGTGCCAGCAGTTACTCAACAGGTGCCTACGAGCAGTACTTC. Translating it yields CASSYSTGAYEQYF.

This CDR3 reads CASSLGQRNEKLFF. The CDR3 region has the DNA TGCGCCAGCAGCTTGGGGCAGCGTAATGAAAAACTGTTTTTT. The V gene is TRBV5-1, the J gene TRBJ1-4, with D uncertain. This CDR3 spans 14 amino acids. Trimming shortened V by 0 bases and J by 4 bases, and 7 bases separated the two germline ends. Germline CDR1 and CDR2: SGHRS and YFSETQ.

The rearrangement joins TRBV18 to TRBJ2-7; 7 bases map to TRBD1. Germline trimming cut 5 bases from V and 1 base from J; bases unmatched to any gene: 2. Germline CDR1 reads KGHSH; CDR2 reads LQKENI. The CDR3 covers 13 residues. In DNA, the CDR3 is TGTGCCAGCTCAAAGACAGGGTCCTACGAGCAGTACTTC. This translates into CASSKTGSYEQYF.

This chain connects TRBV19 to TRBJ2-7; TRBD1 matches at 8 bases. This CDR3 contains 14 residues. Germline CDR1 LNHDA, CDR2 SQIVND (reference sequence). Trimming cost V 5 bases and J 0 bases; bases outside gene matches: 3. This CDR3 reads CASSSDRGSYEQYF. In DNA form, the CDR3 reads TGTGCCAGTAGTTCCGACAGGGGCTCCTACGAGCAGTACTTC.

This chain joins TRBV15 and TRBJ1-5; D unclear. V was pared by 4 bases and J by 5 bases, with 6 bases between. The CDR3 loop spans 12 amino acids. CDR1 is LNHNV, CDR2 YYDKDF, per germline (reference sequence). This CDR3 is CATSTPYQPQHF. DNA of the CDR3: TGTGCCACCAGCACCCCCTATCAGCCCCAGCATTTT.